Each of the 26 T cell receptor beta chains below was sequenced from the same sample in a study of blood T cells in healthy people across ages. Combining a sample-barcoded 5' primer with a J-beta primer mix, a second PCR ran for about 7 to 11 cycles. One entry per CDR3 protein results from TCRdb running MiXCR on the 5' RACE reads. The repertoire includes under 2 million distinct CDR3 sequences, approximately 32% of them detected once, and about 11% sits in the top ten. Material: blood. The receptor set was obtained from a woman aged 25 to 45 in good health.

This clonotype was observed a handful of times. V is TRBV20-1 and J is TRBJ2-7; 7 positions match TRBD2. CDR1 and CDR2 from the germline V gene are DFQATT and SNEGSKA (reference sequence). CDR3 length: 13 amino acids. V was pared by 5 bases and J by 3 bases, with 7 bases of the junction left unmatched. CDR3 DNA: TGCAGTGCTCCGCTTACTAGCGACTACGAGCAGTACTTC. Translation gives CSAPLTSDYEQYF.

This clonotype was picked up a small number of times. This CDR3 is CSAQVGQSYGYTF. The DNA of the CDR3 is TGCAGTGCTCAAGTGGGACAGAGCTATGGCTACACCTTC. V gene TRBV20-1 combines with J gene TRBJ1-2, with TRBD1 matching over 7 bases. The V gene's germline CDR1 is DFQATT and CDR2 SNEGSKA (reference sequence). The trim removed 5 bases at V and 4 bases at J, leaving 7 bases unmatched. This CDR3 comprises 13 residues.

This clonotype was seen a handful of times. CDR3 DNA: TGTGCCAGCAGAAACGGGGGGTCGAACTATGGCTACACCTTC. Encoded protein: CASRNGGSNYGYTF. This sequence joins TRBV6-6 and TRBJ1-2; a possible D gene is TRBD1 (5 bases). The CDR3 spans 14 residues. V was pared by 6 bases and J by 2 bases, with 13 bases between. From germline, CDR1 is MNHNY and CDR2 SVGAGI (reference sequence).

V usage is TRBV9 and J usage is TRBJ2-7; 8 positions agree with TRBD2. This CDR3 region has 17 residues. Germline values: CDR1 SGDLS, CDR2 YYNGEE. The trim removed 0 bases at V and 0 bases at J, leaving 8 bases unmatched. The CDR3 nucleotides are TGTGCCAGCAGCGTAGAAGCGGGAGAGGGGGGCTCCTACGAGCAGTACTTC. Translation gives CASSVEAGEGGSYEQYF.

The chain recombines TRBV12-3 or TRBV12-4 with TRBJ1-5; the D is unclear. V shed 3 bases and J shed 12 bases, with 9 bases lying between them. The CDR3 sequence is 11 residues long. The CDR3 DNA reads TGTGCCAGCAGTTTCTCCACCGTCCAGCATTTT. Protein sequence: CASSFSTVQHF.

V and J are TRBV6-5 and TRBJ2-5; 9 positions agree with TRBD1. Germline-derived CDR1 and CDR2 are MNHEY and SVGAGI. This CDR3 is 16 amino acids long. J lost 4 bases, V lost 0 bases, and 6 bases had no gene match. The CDR3 region is CASSYSTTGGGETQYF. The DNA of the CDR3 is TGTGCCAGCAGTTACTCGACGACAGGGGGGGGAGAGACCCAGTACTTC.

The sample holds a few counts of this clonotype. The CDR3 loop is CASSYSGPITYEQYF. The CDR3 coding sequence is TGTGCCAGCAGTTACTCCGGTCCGATTACCTACGAGCAGTACTTC. The gene calls are TRBV6-7 and TRBJ2-7; the D is unclear. TRBV6-7 counts as an open reading frame of uncertain function. The germline V and J ends were trimmed by 0 bases and 2 bases, with 11 bases remaining between them. There are 15 residues in the CDR3.

This clonotype was counted between two and nine times. It may be a read error: a sequence one base away is much more abundant. The DNA of the CDR3 is TGTGCCCGCAGTACCTCCTGGGGTTCAGATACGCAGTATTTT. This codes for CARSTSWGSDTQYF. The chain uses TRBV6-6 and TRBJ2-3; no reliable D call. This CDR3 is 14 amino acids long. Germline lookup yields CDR1 MNHNY and CDR2 SVGAGI (reference sequence).

This clonotype was counted at least ten times. The chain joins TRBV5-1 to TRBJ2-5, with a possible D match to TRBD2 (6 bases). V dropped 4 bases and J dropped 2 bases, with 9 bases sitting between them. CDR1 and CDR2 (germline): SGHRS, YFSETQ. The CDR3 loop spans 13 amino acids. The CDR3 DNA follows: TGCGCCAGCAGCGCGGGACGGCAAGAGACCCAGTACTTC. Its protein product is CASSAGRQETQYF.

J is TRBJ2-7 and V is TRBV2; D ambiguous. Trimming took 5 bases from V and 5 from J, leaving 13 bases between them. This CDR3 is 13 amino acids long. Germline V gives CDR1 SNHLY, CDR2 FYNNEI. The CDR3 nucleotides are TGTGCCAGCAGTTCGGAGCCCCCTAACGAGCAGTACTTC. Protein product: CASSSEPPNEQYF.

The chain employs TRBV9 and TRBJ2-5; D is tentatively TRBD1 or TRBD2 (5 bases each). Trimming took off 0 bases at V and 3 bases at J, with 9 bases between the two ends. CDR1 and CDR2 (germline): SGDLS, YYNGEE. This CDR3 is built from 14 residues. The chain's CDR3 is CASSVGGTEETQYF. DNA of the CDR3: TGTGCCAGCAGCGTAGGGGGGACGGAAGAGACCCAGTACTTC.

This clonotype was detected ten times or more. V gene TRBV29-1 combines with J gene TRBJ2-7, with a tentative D call TRBD2 (6 bases). The V gene's germline CDR1 is SQVTM and CDR2 ANQGSEA. The CDR3 covers 14 residues. Trimming removed 3 bases from V and 9 bases from J, with 21 bases in between. The CDR3 reads CSVEGRHGGRGQYF. CDR3 nucleotides: TGCAGCGTTGAGGGGCGACATGGAGGGCGAGGGCAGTACTTC.

Concerning this clonotype: A much larger clone differs by one base, so this may be a read error. The chain combines TRBV7-2 with TRBJ1-2; maybe TRBD1 (6 bases). The CDR3 totals 14 residues. CDR1 and CDR2 (germline): SGHTA, FQGNSA. CDR3 protein: CAGSPQGQRGGYTF. The CDR3 DNA reads as TGTGCCGGCAGCCCCCAAGGACAGAGGGGCGGCTACACCTTC.

This clonotype was detected a few times. The chain has TRBV4-1 and TRBJ2-6; no clear D gene. Germline CDR1 is MGHRA and CDR2 is YSYEKL. The CDR3 covers 18 residues. Trimming took 0 bases from V and 0 from J, leaving 12 bases between them. The CDR3: CASSQELQFRSGANVLTF. The CDR3 nucleotides are TGCGCCAGCAGCCAAGAGCTGCAGTTTCGCTCTGGGGCCAACGTCCTGACTTTC.

The chain recombines TRBV4-1 with TRBJ2-7, with 9 bases identical to TRBD1. Looked up from germline, CDR1 is MGHRA and CDR2 is YSYEKL. With V trimmed by 1 base and J by 5 bases, 9 bases remained unmatched. This CDR3 spans 16 amino acids. The CDR3 is CASSQAGQGFFDEQYF. The CDR3 region has the DNA TGCGCCAGCAGCCAAGCCGGACAGGGGTTTTTCGACGAGCAGTACTTC.

The genes are TRBV9 and TRBJ2-1; D call uncertain. The germline V gene has CDR1 SGDLS and CDR2 YYNGEE. The CDR3 runs to 15 residues. Trimming took off 0 bases at V and 9 bases at J, with 16 bases between the two ends. CDR3 in DNA: TGTGCCAGCAGCGTAGCGGCCCTAGTGGGTGGTGAGCAGTTCTTC. It translates to CASSVAALVGGEQFF.

The CDR3 DNA reads as TGTGCCAGCAGGGCCGGGACAGGGACGTGGCTAACCTACAATGAGCAGTTCTTC. Translation: CASRAGTGTWLTYNEQFF. The chain is built from TRBV2 and TRBJ2-1; 9 bases agree with TRBD1. The germline gives CDR1 SNHLY, CDR2 FYNNEI. V shed 6 bases and J 2 bases; nucleotides not matched to a gene: 14. This CDR3 contains 18 residues.

The CDR3 region has the DNA TGTGCCAGCCAGGGGGCCAGAAGCTATGGCTACACCTTC. The encoded protein is CASQGARSYGYTF. This sequence joins TRBV27 and TRBJ1-2; 8 bases align to TRBD1. In germline, CDR1 is MNHEY, CDR2 SMNVEV (reference sequence). The CDR3 is made up of 13 amino acids. The V gene end was trimmed by 8 bases and the J gene end by 4 bases; junction bases not matched to a gene: 6.

This clonotype has a handful of counts. V gene TRBV3-1 combines with J gene TRBJ2-7; 12 nucleotides match TRBD2. The ends lost 1 base at V and 3 bases at J; junction bases unmatched: 16. Germline-derived CDR1 and CDR2 are LGHDT and YNNKEL (reference sequence). CDR3 length: 20 amino acids. The CDR3 nucleotides are TGTGCCAGCAGCCAAGGAGTTGTGACTAGCGGGGGAGCCTTTATCTACGAGCAGTACTTC. Its translation: CASSQGVVTSGGAFIYEQYF.

J is TRBJ2-7 and V is TRBV3-1; D possibly uses TRBD1 or TRBD2 (5 bases each). The length of the CDR3 is 15 residues. Germline V gene sequence: CDR1 LGHDT, CDR2 YNNKEL (reference sequence). Trimming left V 0 bases short and J 6 bases short, with 15 bases between. CDR3 residues: CASSQDLGIGGEQYF. The CDR3 region has the DNA TGTGCCAGCAGCCAAGATCTGGGCATTGGGGGCGAGCAGTACTTC.

This clonotype was seen a few times. The V gene is TRBV5-1, the J gene TRBJ2-7; 15 bases match TRBD2. Germline CDR1 and CDR2: SGHRS and YFSETQ. The CDR3 has 19 amino acids. V gave up 3 bases and J gave up 4 bases; unmatched junction bases: 14. The CDR3 loop is CASSSFSWTSGRAGYEQYF. The CDR3 coding sequence is TGCGCCAGCAGCTCGTTCTCATGGACTAGCGGGAGGGCCGGGTACGAGCAGTACTTC. Full variable domain (remainder filled in from reference TRBV5-1 and TRBJ2-7): KAGVTQTPRYLIKTRGQQVTLSCSPISGHRSVSWYQQTPGQGLQFLFEYFSETQRNKGNFPGRFSGRQFSNSRSEMNVSTLELGDSALYLCASSSFSWTSGRAGYEQYFGPGTRLTVT.

CDR3: CASSDTLQDRTLEQYF. CDR3 DNA: TGTGCCAGCAGCGACACCCTCCAGGACAGGACCCTCGAGCAGTACTTC. This rearrangement joins TRBV7-6 to TRBJ2-5; the match to TRBD1 covers 7 bases. The J call may be faulty, since TRBJ2-7 better matches the DNA end. Germline V gene data show CDR1 as SGHVS and CDR2 as FNYEAQ. This CDR3 is 16 amino acids long.

To note about this clonotype: This sequence may be a read error, since a much larger clone differs from it by one base. This rearrangement joins TRBV11-2 to TRBJ2-3, with TRBD2 matching over 9 bases. The CDR3 covers 19 residues. Per germline, CDR1 SGHAT and CDR2 FQNNGV. CDR3 sequence reads: CTSSLRRLAGPYSTDTQYF. Written as DNA, the CDR3 is TGTACCAGCAGCTTAAGGCGTCTAGCGGGACCCTATAGCACAGATACGCAGTATTTT. Full variable domain (rest looked up from reference TRBV11-2 and TRBJ2-3): EAGVAQSPRYKIIEKRQSVAFWCNPISGHATLYWYQQILGQGPKLLIQFQNNGVVDDSQLPKDRFSAERLKGVDSTLKIQPAKLEDSAVYLCTSSLRRLAGPYSTDTQYFGPGTRLTVL.

This clonotype was observed a single time. The CDR3: CASSELGLTMGYTF. Written as DNA, the CDR3 is TGTGCCAGCAGTGAACTTGGACTTACTATGGGCTACACCTTC. The chain recombines TRBV6-1 with TRBJ1-2; D is uncertain. The CDR3 length is 14 residues. Trimming removed 2 bases from V and 8 bases from J, with 15 bases in between. The germline V gene has CDR1 MNHNS and CDR2 SASEGT.

In this sample, this clonotype turned up a few times. The J gene is TRBJ2-6, the V gene TRBV27, with D possibly being TRBD1 (8 bases). Germline CDR1 MNHEY, CDR2 SMNVEV (reference sequence). The V gene lost 4 bases and the J gene lost 2 bases, with 24 bases spanning the gap. This CDR3 region has 20 residues. For the CDR3, the DNA is TGTGCCAGCAGTTCCAGGGGAGGGACAGGACGTATTACTGGGGCCAACGTCCTGACTTTC. This sequence encodes CASSSRGGTGRITGANVLTF. The full variable domain, rest sourced from reference TRBV27 and TRBJ2-6, is EAQVTQNPRYLITVTGKKLTVTCSQNMNHEYMSWYRQDPGLGLRQIYYSMNVEVTDKGDVPEGYKVSRKEKRNFPLILESPSPNQTSLYFCASSSRGGTGRITGANVLTFGAGSRLTVL.

This clonotype was detected a few times. The chain has TRBV5-5 and TRBJ2-7; possible D gene TRBD1, 5 bases. The CDR3 has 14 amino acids. In germline, CDR1 is SGHKS, CDR2 YYEKEE (reference sequence). V was clipped by 0 bases and J by 7 bases, with 14 bases between them. The CDR3 coding sequence is TGTGCCAGCAGCTTGGACGTCAGGGTCGGGGAGCAGTACTTC. This encodes CASSLDVRVGEQYF.